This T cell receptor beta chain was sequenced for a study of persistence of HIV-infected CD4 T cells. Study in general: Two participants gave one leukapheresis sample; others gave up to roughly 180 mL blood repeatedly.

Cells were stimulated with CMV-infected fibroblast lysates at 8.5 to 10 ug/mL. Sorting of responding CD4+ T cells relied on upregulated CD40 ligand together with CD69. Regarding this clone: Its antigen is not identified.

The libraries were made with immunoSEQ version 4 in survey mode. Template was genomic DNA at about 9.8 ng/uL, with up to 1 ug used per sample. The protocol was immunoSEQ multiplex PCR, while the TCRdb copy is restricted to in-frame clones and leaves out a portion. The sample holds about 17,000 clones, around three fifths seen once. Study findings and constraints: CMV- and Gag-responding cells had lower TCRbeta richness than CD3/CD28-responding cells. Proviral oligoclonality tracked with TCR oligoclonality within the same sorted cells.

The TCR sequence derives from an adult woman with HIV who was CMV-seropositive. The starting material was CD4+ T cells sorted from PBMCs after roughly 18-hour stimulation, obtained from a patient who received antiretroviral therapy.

The DNA for the CDR3 is TGTGCCAGCAGTTTCCGGGACAGTAGAGATGGCTACACCTTC. Amino acids: CASSFRDSRDGYTF. The V gene is TRBV27, the J gene TRBJ1-2; 7 bases align to TRBD1. The germline CDR1 and CDR2 sequences are MNHEY and SMNVEV (reference sequence). The ends lost 3 bases at V and 6 bases at J; junction bases unmatched: 7. The CDR3 covers 14 residues.